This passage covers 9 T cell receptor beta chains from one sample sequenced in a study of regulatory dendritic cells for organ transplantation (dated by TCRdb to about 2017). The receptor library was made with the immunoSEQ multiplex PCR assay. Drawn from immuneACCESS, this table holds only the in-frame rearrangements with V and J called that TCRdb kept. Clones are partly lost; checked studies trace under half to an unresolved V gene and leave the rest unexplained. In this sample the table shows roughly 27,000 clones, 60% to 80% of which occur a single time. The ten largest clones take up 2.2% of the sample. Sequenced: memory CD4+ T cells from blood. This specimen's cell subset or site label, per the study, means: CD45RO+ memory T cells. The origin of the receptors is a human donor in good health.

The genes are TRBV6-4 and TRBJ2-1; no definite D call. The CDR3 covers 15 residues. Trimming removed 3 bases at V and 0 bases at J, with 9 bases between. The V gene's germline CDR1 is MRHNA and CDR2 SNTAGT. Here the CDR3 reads CASSDPGLSYNEQFF. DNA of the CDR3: TGTGCCAGCAGTGATCCGGGCCTCTCCTACAATGAGCAGTTCTTC.

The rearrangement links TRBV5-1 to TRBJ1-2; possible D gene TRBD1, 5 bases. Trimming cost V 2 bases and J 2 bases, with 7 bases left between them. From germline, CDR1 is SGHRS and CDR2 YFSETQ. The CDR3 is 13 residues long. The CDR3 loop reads CASSFTGNYGYTF. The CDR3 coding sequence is TGCGCCAGCAGCTTCACAGGCAACTATGGCTACACCTTC.

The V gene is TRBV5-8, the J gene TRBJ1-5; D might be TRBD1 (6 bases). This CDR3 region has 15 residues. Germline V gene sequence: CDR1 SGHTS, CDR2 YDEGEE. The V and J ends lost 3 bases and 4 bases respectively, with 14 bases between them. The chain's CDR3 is CASSSGQWKNQPQHF. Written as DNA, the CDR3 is TGTGCCAGCAGCTCAGGACAGTGGAAGAATCAGCCCCAGCATTTT.

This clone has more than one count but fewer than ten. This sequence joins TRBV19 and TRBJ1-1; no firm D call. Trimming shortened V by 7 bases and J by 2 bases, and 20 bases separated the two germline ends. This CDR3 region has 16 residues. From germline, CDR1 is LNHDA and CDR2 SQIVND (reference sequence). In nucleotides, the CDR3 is TGTGCCAGTAAGGCGGGCATTAGGGCCCGAAACACTGAAGCTTTCTTT. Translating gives CASKAGIRARNTEAFF.

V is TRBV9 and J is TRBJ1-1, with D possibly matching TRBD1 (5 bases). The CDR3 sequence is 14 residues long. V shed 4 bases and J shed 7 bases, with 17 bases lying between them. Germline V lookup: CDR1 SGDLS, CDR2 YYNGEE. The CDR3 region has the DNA TGTGCCAGCAGCCCCACCTCGGGGACCGGTGAAGCTTTCTTT. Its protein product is CASSPTSGTGEAFF.

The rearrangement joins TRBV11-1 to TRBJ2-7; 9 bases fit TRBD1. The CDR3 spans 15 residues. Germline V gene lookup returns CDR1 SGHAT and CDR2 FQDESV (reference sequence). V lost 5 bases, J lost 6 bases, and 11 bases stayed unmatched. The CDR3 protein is CASSRNRGLGLEQYF. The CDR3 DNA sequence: TGTGCCAGCAGCCGGAACAGGGGGCTAGGTCTCGAGCAGTACTTC.

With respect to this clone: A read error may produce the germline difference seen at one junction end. The CDR3 reads CASSQAGATDTQYF. The CDR3 coding sequence is TGTGCCAGCAGTCAAGCGGGGGCCACAGATACGCAGTATTTT. J is TRBJ2-3 and V is TRBV2; 8 bases map to TRBD2. The germline V gene encodes CDR1 SNHLY and CDR2 FYNNEI. The CDR3 is 14 amino acids.

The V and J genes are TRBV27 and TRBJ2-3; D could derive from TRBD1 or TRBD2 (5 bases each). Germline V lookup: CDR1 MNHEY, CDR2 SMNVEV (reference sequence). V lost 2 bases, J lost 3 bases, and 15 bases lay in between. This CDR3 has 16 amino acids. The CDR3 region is CASSLTAGTSTDTQYF. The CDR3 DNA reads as TGTGCCAGCAGTTTAACGGCAGGGACCTCTACAGATACGCAGTATTTT.

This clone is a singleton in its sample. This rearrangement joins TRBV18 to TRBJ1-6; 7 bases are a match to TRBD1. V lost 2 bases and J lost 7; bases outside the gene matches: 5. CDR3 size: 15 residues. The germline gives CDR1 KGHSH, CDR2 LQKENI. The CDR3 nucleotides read TGTGCCAGCTCACCAGCGACAGGGAGCAATTCACCCCTCCACTTT. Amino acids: CASSPATGSNSPLHF.